The text below deals with one TCR beta chain. Its antigen is unknown. A multiplex PCR was run with 60 Vbeta primers and 13 Jbeta primers. The table came from immunoSEQ multiplex PCR; TCRdb's copy has only in-frame clones and leaves some out. Of some 200,000 clones in the sample, over 70% were seen once. The entry originates in a study of cytomegalovirus exposure and HLA in healthy donors. Whole-study findings and limits: In vitro confirmation showed a few CMV-associated chains to be CMV antigen specific.

Germline values: CDR1 LNHDA, CDR2 SQIVND (reference sequence). The CDR3 length is 14 residues. Trimming removed 4 bases from V and 1 base from J; junction bases left unmatched: 0. The clonotype comes from a man over 45 in good health and CMV-seronegative. The sample taken for sequencing was PBMCs. V usage is TRBV19 and J usage is TRBJ2-2, with 7 bases aligning to TRBD1. CDR3: CASSRTGNTGELFF. The DNA for the CDR3 is TGTGCCAGTAGTAGGACAGGGAACACCGGGGAGCTGTTTTTT.